Following are 24 T cell receptor beta chains from one sample sequenced in a study of T cell changes during pregnancy in multiple sclerosis. Clones were sequenced by immunoSEQ multiplex PCR, and TCRdb holds only the in-frame ones, with some missing. The profile shows tens of thousands of clones, about 93% of them singletons. Sequenced material: peripheral blood, taken in the first trimester of pregnancy. The origin of the receptors is a female donor with multiple sclerosis, enrolled in a pregnancy study.

The chain employs TRBV7-3 and TRBJ2-3, with 9 positions matching TRBD2. This CDR3 has 15 amino acids. V gave up 2 bases and J gave up 5 bases; unmatched junction bases: 5. Germline CDR1 is SGHTA and CDR2 is FQGTGA. The chain's CDR3 is CASSLLAGTRDTQYF. The CDR3 DNA reads TGTGCCAGCAGCTTACTAGCGGGGACGAGAGATACGCAGTATTTT.

The CDR3 reads CASSLPGARETQYF. The CDR3 DNA sequence: TGTGCCAGCAGCCTACCAGGGGCTAGGGAGACCCAGTACTTC. The chain has TRBV28 and TRBJ2-5, with a possible D match to TRBD1 (6 bases). V was trimmed by 6 bases and J by 5 bases, leaving 16 bases between them. The CDR3 has 14 residues. Looked up from germline, CDR1 is MDHEN and CDR2 is SYDVKM.

This clone was observed once. J is TRBJ1-5 and V is TRBV6-1; TRBD1 matches at 12 bases. CDR1 is MNHNS and CDR2 is SASEGT in the germline V gene. V was clipped by 2 bases and J by 10 bases; unmatched bases: 6. This CDR3 has 15 residues. CDR3 protein: CASSETGTGGIPQHF. The CDR3 DNA reads as TGTGCCAGCAGTGAAACCGGGACAGGGGGCATACCCCAGCATTTT.

The rearrangement links TRBV15 to TRBJ2-3, with D maybe TRBD2 (6 bases). CDR3 length equals 14 residues. CDR1 is LNHNV, CDR2 YYDKDF, per germline (reference sequence). Trimming left V 1 base short and J 2 bases short, with 7 bases between. The CDR3 sequence: CATSRVDYTDTQYF. CDR3 DNA sequence: TGTGCCACCAGCAGAGTGGACTACACAGATACGCAGTATTTT.

The rearrangement links TRBV19 to TRBJ2-1; 8 bases line up with TRBD2. This CDR3 is built from 15 residues. In germline, CDR1 is LNHDA, CDR2 SQIVND (reference sequence). V gave up 7 bases and J gave up 6 bases; unmatched junction bases: 11. In nucleotides, the CDR3 is TGTGCCAGTACGACTCTCCAGCGGGGGTCCAATGAGCAGTTCTTC. It translates to CASTTLQRGSNEQFF. The full variable domain, with the rest looked up from reference TRBV19 and TRBJ2-1, is DGGITQSPKYLFRKEGQNVTLSCEQNLNHDAMYWYRQDPGQGLRLIYYSQIVNDFQKGDIAEGYSVSREKKESFPLTVTSAQKNPTAFYLCASTTLQRGSNEQFFGPGTRLTVL.

This CDR3 reads CASSPLAGDPYEQYF. DNA for the CDR3: TGTGCCAGCAGCCCTCTAGCGGGGGACCCTTACGAGCAGTACTTC. V usage is TRBV5-5 and J usage is TRBJ2-7; 10 bases map to TRBD2. The length of the CDR3 is 15 residues. V trimming: 4 bases; J trimming: 4 bases; junction bases outside the gene matches: 8. The germline V gene has CDR1 SGHKS and CDR2 YYEKEE (reference sequence).

This clone turned up a few times. This chain links TRBV10-3 with TRBJ1-2; 9 nucleotides agree with TRBD1. Unmatched junction bases numbered 3, after V lost 6 bases and J lost 4 bases. The CDR3 extends over 13 amino acids. Germline CDR1 reads ENHRY; CDR2 reads SYGVKD. Here the CDR3 DNA reads TGTGCCATCAGAGCGACAGGGGGCTATGGCTACACCTTC. Translated, it gives CAIRATGGYGYTF.

This clone has a single count. The V call is TRBV5-1, the J call TRBJ2-7; D is unclear. Per germline, CDR1 SGHRS and CDR2 YFSETQ. The CDR3 runs to 16 residues. Trimming pared 4 bases from V and 3 bases from J, leaving 20 bases between. CDR3: CASSLRSEAPYYEQYF. DNA of the CDR3: TGCGCCAGCAGCCTGAGAAGTGAGGCCCCATACTACGAGCAGTACTTC.

V usage is TRBV6-7 and J usage is TRBJ1-4; the D is unclear. TRBV6-7 is designated an ORF whose function remains uncertain. Trimming took 2 bases from V and 0 from J, leaving 22 bases between them. The CDR3 contains 20 residues. CDR3 in amino acids: CASSYDRQVGAFATNEKLFF. As DNA, the CDR3 is TGTGCCAGCAGTTACGATCGGCAGGTTGGTGCCTTTGCAACTAATGAAAAACTGTTTTTT.

This rearrangement joins TRBV6-5 to TRBJ1-1; D is undetermined. From germline, CDR1 is MNHEY and CDR2 SVGAGI. The ends were cut back, 11 bases at V and 0 bases at J, with 13 bases in the middle. The length of the CDR3 is 13 residues. Here the CDR3 reads CAVKPGLNTEAFF. Here the CDR3 DNA reads TGTGCCGTCAAGCCCGGTTTGAACACTGAAGCTTTCTTT.

The chain joins TRBV7-9 to TRBJ2-1; TRBD1 is a possible D gene (5 bases). The germline V and J ends were trimmed by 3 bases and 4 bases, with 19 bases remaining between them. CDR3 length: 17 amino acids. Germline V gene data show CDR1 as SEHNR and CDR2 as FQNEAQ (reference sequence). In nucleotides, the CDR3 is TGTGCCAGCAGCTTGCCTCGTAGACAGTCCCCATACAATGAGCAGTTCTTC. Its translation is CASSLPRRQSPYNEQFF.

The chain carries TRBV9 and TRBJ2-1; no definite D call. V was clipped by 0 bases and J by 9 bases, with 13 bases between them. Germline V gives CDR1 SGDLS, CDR2 YYNGEE. The CDR3 has 14 amino acids. CDR3 nucleotides: TGTGCCAGCAGCGTAGGTTACAACCCGGGTGAGCAGTTCTTC. Protein: CASSVGYNPGEQFF.

V and J are TRBV18 and TRBJ1-5; D is perhaps TRBD1 (5 bases). Deletions cut 2 bases from V and 5 bases from J, with 10 bases between. CDR1 is KGHSH and CDR2 is LQKENI in the germline V gene. The CDR3 contains 14 residues. The CDR3 protein is CASSPATDDQPQHF. CDR3 nucleotides: TGTGCCAGCTCACCAGCGACAGATGATCAGCCCCAGCATTTT.

There are a few counts of this clone. The chain uses TRBV10-3 and TRBJ1-5; D is unresolved. V lost 7 bases, J lost 0 bases, and 13 bases lay in between. Germline CDR1 is ENHRY and CDR2 is SYGVKD. The CDR3 length is 15 residues. CDR3: CAIIRRRDSNQPQHF. DNA for the CDR3: TGTGCCATCATTAGGCGGCGAGATAGCAATCAGCCCCAGCATTTT.

The chain is built from TRBV19 and TRBJ1-5; TRBD1 aligns across 9 bases. The CDR3 runs 16 residues. CDR1 is LNHDA and CDR2 is SQIVND in the germline V gene (reference sequence). Trimming cost V 8 bases and J 3 bases; bases outside gene matches: 11. The CDR3 is CASSLGTGRLNQPQHF. Here the CDR3 DNA reads TGTGCCAGTTCCCTTGGGACAGGGAGACTCAATCAGCCCCAGCATTTT. Drawing the rest from reference TRBV19 and TRBJ1-5, the complete variable domain is DGGITQSPKYLFRKEGQNVTLSCEQNLNHDAMYWYRQDPGQGLRLIYYSQIVNDFQKGDIAEGYSVSREKKESFPLTVTSAQKNPTAFYLCASSLGTGRLNQPQHFGDGTRLSIL.

J is TRBJ1-2 and V is TRBV18; D is ambiguous. CDR1 is KGHSH and CDR2 is LQKENI in the germline V gene. CDR3 length: 13 amino acids. The V end was cut by 4 bases, the J end by 7 bases, with 13 bases between. CDR3 DNA: TGTGCCAGCTCACTCCAGGAGGGCTCTGGCTACACCTTC. Its translation is CASSLQEGSGYTF.

This chain connects TRBV28 to TRBJ2-5; TRBD1 matches 9 bases. The V gene's germline CDR1 is MDHEN and CDR2 SYDVKM. The CDR3 is 14 residues long. The V segment lost 6 bases and the J segment 5 bases; nucleotides outside the gene matches: 7. The CDR3 is CASRGTGGRETQYF. The CDR3 region has the DNA TGTGCCAGCAGAGGAACAGGGGGCAGGGAGACCCAGTACTTC.

V and J are TRBV2 and TRBJ2-5; the match to TRBD2 covers 9 bases. The V gene's germline CDR1 is SNHLY and CDR2 FYNNEI. J lost 0 bases, V lost 1 base, and 6 bases had no gene match. CDR3 size: 17 residues. The CDR3 sequence is CASSEVLLAGNQETQYF. As DNA, the CDR3 is TGTGCCAGCAGTGAAGTATTGCTAGCGGGGAACCAAGAGACCCAGTACTTC.

The chain has TRBV28 and TRBJ2-1; TRBD2 matches at 8 bases. V dropped 7 bases and J dropped 6; count of bases not matched to a gene: 20. Germline V gives CDR1 MDHEN, CDR2 SYDVKM. The CDR3 sequence is 18 residues long. The CDR3 spells CASTGAVPSGPNPNEQFF. The CDR3, as DNA: TGTGCCAGCACGGGTGCGGTTCCTAGCGGGCCGAACCCCAATGAGCAGTTCTTC.

The chain joins TRBV19 to TRBJ2-3, with TRBD1 identical over 7 bases. Germline V CDR1 and CDR2: LNHDA, SQIVND (reference sequence). Unmatched junction bases numbered 13, after V lost 5 bases and J lost 8 bases. The CDR3 sequence is 15 residues long. CDR3 residues: CASSRTGVRASTQYF. The CDR3 DNA reads as TGTGCCAGTAGTCGAACAGGGGTTAGGGCTAGTACGCAGTATTTT.

The genes are TRBV19 and TRBJ2-5, with 11 positions matching TRBD2. V lost 7 bases, J lost 5 bases, and 18 bases stayed unmatched. Germline CDR1 reads LNHDA; CDR2 reads SQIVND (reference sequence). CDR3 size: 18 residues. The CDR3 reads CASTQRGIAGGPPETQYF. The DNA of the CDR3 is TGTGCCAGTACTCAAAGAGGGATAGCGGGGGGGCCCCCTGAGACCCAGTACTTC.

This chain connects TRBV5-5 to TRBJ1-1, with D perhaps TRBD1 (5 bases). CDR3 length: 13 amino acids. Germline-derived CDR1 and CDR2 are SGHKS and YYEKEE (reference sequence). Trimming pared 4 bases from V and 5 bases from J, leaving 12 bases between. The CDR3 here is CASSIGGETEAFF. CDR3 bases: TGTGCCAGCAGCATCGGAGGGGAAACTGAAGCTTTCTTT.

The rearrangement uses TRBV7-3 and TRBJ1-1; 7 bases agree with TRBD1. V was pared by 5 bases and J by 4 bases, with 10 bases of the junction left unmatched. The CDR3 runs 15 residues. Germline V gene data show CDR1 as SGHTA and CDR2 as FQGTGA. DNA for the CDR3: TGTGCCAGCAGCCCTTCGGGACAGTGGGGCACTGAAGCTTTCTTT. Amino acid sequence: CASSPSGQWGTEAFF. Together with reference TRBV7-3 and TRBJ1-1, the CDR3 gives the full variable domain: GAGVSQTPSNKVTEKGKYVELRCDPISGHTALYWYRQSLGQGPEFLIYFQGTGAADDSGLPNDRFFAVRPEGSVSTLKIQRTERGDSAVYLCASSPSGQWGTEAFFGQGTRLTVV.

The V gene is TRBV9, the J gene TRBJ1-5; 12 bases map to TRBD1. Trimming removed 2 bases from V and 8 bases from J; junction bases left unmatched: 8. The CDR3 sequence is 16 residues long. CDR1 is SGDLS, CDR2 YYNGEE, per germline. The CDR3 bases are TGTGCCAGCAGCGTCGGGGGACAGGGGGCTTCGGAGCCCCAGCATTTT. Translated, it gives CASSVGGQGASEPQHF.